Each of the 3 T cell receptor beta chains below was sequenced from the same sample in a study of a mutant IDH1 vaccine in newly diagnosed glioma. Time point here: week 23, last vaccination. A single vaccine dose contained 300 ug of mutant IDH1 20-mer peptide, and topical imiquimod was used with it. Clones were read by immunoSEQ multiplex PCR, and TCRdb kept only the in-frame ones, dropping some. The data show roughly 51,000 clones, 80% to 90% seen once. These receptors lack a known antigen. Here the sequenced sample was PBMCs, taken from a glioma patient whose treatment included an IDH1 peptide vaccine. The receptors here all came from a woman aged 40 to 55 with glioma. Some clones in this sample may be carry-over from other donors' samples.

The chain carries TRBV4-2 and TRBJ2-3; 9 bases agree with TRBD2. The CDR3 has 15 residues. Trimming removed 5 bases from V and 2 bases from J; junction bases left unmatched: 5. Germline values: CDR1 LGHNA, CDR2 YNFKEQ. The CDR3 DNA follows: TGTGCCAGCAGCGCAGCGGGGGGATTCACAGATACGCAGTATTTT. It encodes CASSAAGGFTDTQYF.

The sample holds a few counts of this clone. This rearrangement joins TRBV19 to TRBJ2-2; D is unresolved. From germline, CDR1 is LNHDA and CDR2 SQIVND (reference sequence). V was shortened by 10 bases and J by 0 bases, with 9 bases between the two germline ends. The CDR3 loop spans 13 amino acids. The CDR3 loop is CATLQTNTGELFF. The CDR3 coding sequence is TGTGCCACCCTCCAAACGAACACCGGGGAGCTGTTTTTT.

V and J are TRBV4-1 and TRBJ2-3; D is possibly TRBD1 (5 bases). The CDR3 loop spans 14 amino acids. The germline V gene encodes CDR1 MGHRA and CDR2 YSYEKL. The V end was cut by 4 bases, the J end by 0 bases, with 8 bases between. The CDR3 nucleotides read TGCGCCAGCAGCCCACAGGAAAGCACAGATACGCAGTATTTT. As protein: CASSPQESTDTQYF.